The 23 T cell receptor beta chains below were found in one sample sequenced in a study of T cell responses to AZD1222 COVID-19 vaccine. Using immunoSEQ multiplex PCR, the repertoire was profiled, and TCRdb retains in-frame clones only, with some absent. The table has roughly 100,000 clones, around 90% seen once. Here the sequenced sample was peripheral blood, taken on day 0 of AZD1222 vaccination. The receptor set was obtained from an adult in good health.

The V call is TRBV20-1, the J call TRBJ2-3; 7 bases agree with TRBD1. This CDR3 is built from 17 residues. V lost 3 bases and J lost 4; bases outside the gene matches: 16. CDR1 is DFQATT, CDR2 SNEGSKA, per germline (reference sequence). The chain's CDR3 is CSASHPQGFNVADTQYF. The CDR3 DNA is TGCAGTGCTAGTCACCCACAGGGGTTTAATGTCGCAGATACGCAGTATTTT.

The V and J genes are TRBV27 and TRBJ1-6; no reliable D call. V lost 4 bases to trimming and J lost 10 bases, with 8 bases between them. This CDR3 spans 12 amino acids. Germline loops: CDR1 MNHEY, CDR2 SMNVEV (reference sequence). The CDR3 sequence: CASSSVSSPLHF. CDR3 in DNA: TGTGCCAGCAGTTCGGTGAGCTCACCCCTCCACTTT.

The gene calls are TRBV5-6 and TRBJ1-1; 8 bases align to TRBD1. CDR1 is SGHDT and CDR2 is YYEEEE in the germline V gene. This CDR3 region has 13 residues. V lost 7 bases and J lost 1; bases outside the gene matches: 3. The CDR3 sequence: CASGRGRNTEAFF. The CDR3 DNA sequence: TGTGCCAGCGGCAGGGGGCGGAACACTGAAGCTTTCTTT.

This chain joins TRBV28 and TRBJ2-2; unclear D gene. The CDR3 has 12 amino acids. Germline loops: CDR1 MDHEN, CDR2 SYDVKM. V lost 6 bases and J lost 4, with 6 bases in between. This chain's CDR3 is CASRLSTGELFF. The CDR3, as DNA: TGTGCCAGCAGACTTAGCACCGGGGAGCTGTTTTTT.

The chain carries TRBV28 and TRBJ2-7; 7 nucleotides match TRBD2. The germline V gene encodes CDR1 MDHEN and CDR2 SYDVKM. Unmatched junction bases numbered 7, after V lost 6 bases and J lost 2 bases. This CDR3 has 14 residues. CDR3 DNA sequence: TGTGCCAGCAGGGGAGCGGGACCCACCTACGAGCAGTACTTC. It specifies CASRGAGPTYEQYF. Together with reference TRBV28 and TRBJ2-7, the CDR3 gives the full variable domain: DVKVTQSSRYLVKRTGEKVFLECVQDMDHENMFWYRQDPGLGLRLIYFSYDVKMKEKGDIPEGYSVSREKKERFSLILESASTNQTSMYLCASRGAGPTYEQYFGPGTRLTVT.

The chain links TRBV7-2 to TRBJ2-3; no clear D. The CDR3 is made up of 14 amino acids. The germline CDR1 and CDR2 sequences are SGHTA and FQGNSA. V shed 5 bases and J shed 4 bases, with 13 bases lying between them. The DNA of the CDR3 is TGTGCCAGCAGCCCCCTTTTCTGGCCAGATACGCAGTATTTT. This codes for CASSPLFWPDTQYF. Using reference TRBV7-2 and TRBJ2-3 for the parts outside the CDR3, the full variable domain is GAGVSQSPSNKVTEKGKDVELRCDPISGHTALYWYRQSLGQGLEFLIYFQGNSAPDKSGLPSDRFSAERTGGSVSTLTIQRTQQEDSAVYLCASSPLFWPDTQYFGPGTRLTVL.

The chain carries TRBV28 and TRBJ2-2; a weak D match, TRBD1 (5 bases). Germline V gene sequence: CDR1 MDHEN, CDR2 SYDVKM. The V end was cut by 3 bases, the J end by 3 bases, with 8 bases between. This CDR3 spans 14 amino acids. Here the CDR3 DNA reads TGTGCCAGCAGTTTGAGCAGGGACACCGGGGAGCTGTTTTTT. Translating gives CASSLSRDTGELFF.

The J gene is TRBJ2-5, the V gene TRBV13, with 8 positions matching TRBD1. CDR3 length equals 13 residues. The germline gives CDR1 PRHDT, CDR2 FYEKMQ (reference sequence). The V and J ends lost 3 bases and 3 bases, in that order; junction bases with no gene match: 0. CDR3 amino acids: CASSLDREETQYF. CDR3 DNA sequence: TGTGCCAGCAGCTTGGACAGGGAAGAGACCCAGTACTTC. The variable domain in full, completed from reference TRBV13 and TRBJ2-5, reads AAGVIQSPRHLIKEKRETATLKCYPIPRHDTVYWYQQGPGQDPQFLISFYEKMQSDKGSIPDRFSAQQFSDYHSELNMSSLELGDSALYFCASSLDREETQYFGPGTRLLVL.

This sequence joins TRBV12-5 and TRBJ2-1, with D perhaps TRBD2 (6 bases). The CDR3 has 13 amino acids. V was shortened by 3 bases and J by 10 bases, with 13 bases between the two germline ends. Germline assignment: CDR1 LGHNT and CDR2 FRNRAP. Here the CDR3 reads CASGFLAGHEQFF. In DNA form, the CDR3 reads TGTGCTAGTGGTTTCCTTGCGGGGCACGAGCAGTTCTTC.

In nucleotides, the CDR3 is TGTGCCAGTAGTATCTGGCAGGGGAGAGATACGCAGTATTTT. The encoded protein is CASSIWQGRDTQYF. The chain has TRBV19 and TRBJ2-3, with a weak D call TRBD1 (6 bases). V lost 3 bases to trimming and J lost 5 bases, with 12 bases between them. Germline V gene data show CDR1 as LNHDA and CDR2 as SQIVND (reference sequence). This CDR3 has 14 amino acids.

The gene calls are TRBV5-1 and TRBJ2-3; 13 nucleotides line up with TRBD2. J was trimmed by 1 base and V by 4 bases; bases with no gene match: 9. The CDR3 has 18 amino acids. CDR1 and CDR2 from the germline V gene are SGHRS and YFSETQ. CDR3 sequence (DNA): TGCGCCAGCAGCCCCCGACTAGCGGGAGGCCGTGGCACAGATACGCAGTATTTT. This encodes CASSPRLAGGRGTDTQYF.

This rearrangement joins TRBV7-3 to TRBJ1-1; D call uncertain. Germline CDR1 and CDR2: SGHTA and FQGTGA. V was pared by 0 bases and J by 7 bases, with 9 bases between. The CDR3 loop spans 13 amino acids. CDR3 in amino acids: CASSLTGWGEAFF. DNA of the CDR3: TGTGCCAGCAGCTTAACAGGGTGGGGTGAAGCTTTCTTT.

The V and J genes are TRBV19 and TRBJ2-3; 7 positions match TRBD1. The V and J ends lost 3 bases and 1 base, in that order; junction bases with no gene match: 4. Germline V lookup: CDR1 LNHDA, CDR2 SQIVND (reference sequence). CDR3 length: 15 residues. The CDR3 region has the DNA TGTGCCAGTAGTATGTTGGGACAGCGCACAGATACGCAGTATTTT. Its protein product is CASSMLGQRTDTQYF. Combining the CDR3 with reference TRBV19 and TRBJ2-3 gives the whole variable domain DGGITQSPKYLFRKEGQNVTLSCEQNLNHDAMYWYRQDPGQGLRLIYYSQIVNDFQKGDIAEGYSVSREKKESFPLTVTSAQKNPTAFYLCASSMLGQRTDTQYFGPGTRLTVL.

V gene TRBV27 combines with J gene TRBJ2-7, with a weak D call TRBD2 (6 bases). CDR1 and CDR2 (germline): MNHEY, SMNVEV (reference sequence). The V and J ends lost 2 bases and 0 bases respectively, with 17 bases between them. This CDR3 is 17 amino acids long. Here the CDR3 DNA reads TGTGCCAGCAGTTTAGTCAGCGGGCCCAGGAGCTCCTACGAGCAGTACTTC. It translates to CASSLVSGPRSSYEQYF.

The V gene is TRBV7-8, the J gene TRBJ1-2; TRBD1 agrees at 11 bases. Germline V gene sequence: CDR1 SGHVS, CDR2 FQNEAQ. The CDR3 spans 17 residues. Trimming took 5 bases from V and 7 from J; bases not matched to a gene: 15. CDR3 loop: CASSAQYPGQGVGGYTF. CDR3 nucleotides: TGTGCCAGCAGCGCACAATACCCGGGACAGGGGGTGGGTGGCTACACCTTC.

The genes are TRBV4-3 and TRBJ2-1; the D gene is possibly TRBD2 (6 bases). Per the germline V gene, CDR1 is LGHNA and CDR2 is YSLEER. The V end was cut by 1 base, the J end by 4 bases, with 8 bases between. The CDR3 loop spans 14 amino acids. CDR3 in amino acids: CASSQGGLYNEQFF. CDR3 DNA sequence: TGCGCCAGCAGCCAAGGGGGACTGTACAATGAGCAGTTCTTC.

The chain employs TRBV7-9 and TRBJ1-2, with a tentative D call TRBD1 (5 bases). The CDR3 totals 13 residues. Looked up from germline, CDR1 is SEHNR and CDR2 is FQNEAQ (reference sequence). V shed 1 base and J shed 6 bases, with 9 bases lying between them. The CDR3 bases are TGTGCCAGCAGCTTAGGAGGGACGGATGGCTACACCTTC. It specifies CASSLGGTDGYTF.

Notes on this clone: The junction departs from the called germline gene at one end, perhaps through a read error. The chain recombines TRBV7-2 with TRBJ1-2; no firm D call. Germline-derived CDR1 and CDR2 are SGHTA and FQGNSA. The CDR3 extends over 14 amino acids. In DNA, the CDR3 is TGTGCCAGCAGCGCGGGGAAGCCTAATTATGGCTACACCTTC. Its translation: CASSAGKPNYGYTF.

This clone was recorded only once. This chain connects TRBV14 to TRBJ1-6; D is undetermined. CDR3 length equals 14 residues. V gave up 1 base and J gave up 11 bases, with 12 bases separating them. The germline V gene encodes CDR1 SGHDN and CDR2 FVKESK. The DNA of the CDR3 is TGTGCCAGCAGCCAAGGGAGTTATCAAGCACCCCTCCACTTT. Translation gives CASSQGSYQAPLHF.

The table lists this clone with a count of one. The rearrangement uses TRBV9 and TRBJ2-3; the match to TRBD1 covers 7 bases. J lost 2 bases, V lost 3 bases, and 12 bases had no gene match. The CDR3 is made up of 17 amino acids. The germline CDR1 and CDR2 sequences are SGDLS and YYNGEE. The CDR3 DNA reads TGTGCCAGCAGCGGCGGTCACAGGGGATGGGACACAGATACGCAGTATTTT. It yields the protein CASSGGHRGWDTDTQYF.

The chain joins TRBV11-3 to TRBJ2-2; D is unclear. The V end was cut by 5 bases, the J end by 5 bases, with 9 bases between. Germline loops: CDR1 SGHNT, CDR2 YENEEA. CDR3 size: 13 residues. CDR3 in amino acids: CASSKMRTGELFF. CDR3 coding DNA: TGTGCCAGCAGCAAGATGAGAACCGGGGAGCTGTTTTTT. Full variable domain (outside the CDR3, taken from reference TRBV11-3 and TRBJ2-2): EAGVVQSPRYKIIEKKQPVAFWCNPISGHNTLYWYLQNLGQGPELLIRYENEEAVDDSQLPKDRFSAERLKGVDSTLKIQPAELGDSAVYLCASSKMRTGELFFGEGSRLTVL.

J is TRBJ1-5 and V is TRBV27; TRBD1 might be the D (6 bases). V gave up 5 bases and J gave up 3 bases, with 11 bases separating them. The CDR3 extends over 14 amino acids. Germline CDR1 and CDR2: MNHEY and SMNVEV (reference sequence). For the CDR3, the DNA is TGTGCCAGCAGTCGGACAGTTGTCAATCAGCCCCAGCATTTT. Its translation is CASSRTVVNQPQHF.

The CDR3 DNA sequence: TGTGCCAGCAGTCCACCTAGCGGGAGCTTGGATACGCAGTATTTT. The encoded protein is CASSPPSGSLDTQYF. J is TRBJ2-3 and V is TRBV28; 10 positions agree with TRBD2. After removal of 5 bases from V and 6 bases from J, the junction contained 8 bases not matched to a gene. The germline V gene encodes CDR1 MDHEN and CDR2 SYDVKM. This CDR3 region has 15 residues.